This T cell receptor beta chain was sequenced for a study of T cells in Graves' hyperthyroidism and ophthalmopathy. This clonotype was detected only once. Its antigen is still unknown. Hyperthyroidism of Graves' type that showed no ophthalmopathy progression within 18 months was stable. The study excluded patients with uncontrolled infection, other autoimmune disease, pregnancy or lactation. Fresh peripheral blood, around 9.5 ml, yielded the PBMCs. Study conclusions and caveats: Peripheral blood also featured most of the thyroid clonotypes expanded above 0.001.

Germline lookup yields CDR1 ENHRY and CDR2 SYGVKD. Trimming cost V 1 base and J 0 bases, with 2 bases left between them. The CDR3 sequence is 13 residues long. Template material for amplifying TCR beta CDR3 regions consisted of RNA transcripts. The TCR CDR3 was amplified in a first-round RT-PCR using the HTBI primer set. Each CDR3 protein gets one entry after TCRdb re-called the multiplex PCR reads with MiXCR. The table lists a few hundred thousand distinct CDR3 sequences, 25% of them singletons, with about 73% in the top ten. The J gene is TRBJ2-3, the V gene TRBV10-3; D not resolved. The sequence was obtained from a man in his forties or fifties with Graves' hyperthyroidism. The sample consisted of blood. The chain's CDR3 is CAISEYSTDTQYF. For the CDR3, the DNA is TGTGCCATCAGTGAGTATAGCACAGATACGCAGTATTTT.